The 24 T cell receptor beta chains given below trace back to one sample, sequenced in a study of CD8+ T cells in alopecia areata. Sample treatment: oral pan-JAK inhibitor, 5-10 mg twice daily. RNA extraction and reverse transcription yielded cDNA as sequencing template. Assay used: immunoSEQ multiplex PCR; TCRdb lists only in-frame clones, some missing. The sample shows about 210,000 clones, 40% to 55% of them seen only once. Sample: CD4+ T cells sorted from blood, taken at approximately week 37, from a patient treated with tofacitinib. All receptors come from a human donor with alopecia areata.

This chain links TRBV29-1 with TRBJ2-3, with TRBD2 identical over 11 bases. CDR1 SQVTM and CDR2 ANQGSEA come from the germline V gene. The CDR3 contains 14 residues. After removal of 4 bases from V and 5 bases from J, the junction contained 5 bases not matched to a gene. The CDR3 DNA sequence: TGCAGCGTTGCCCTAGCGGGAGGTGGAGATACGCAGTATTTT. As protein: CSVALAGGGDTQYF.

The chain has TRBV7-5 and TRBJ2-3; the table's D gene call, TRBD2, was not cross checked with the DNA. TRBV7-5 corresponds to a pseudogene. This CDR3 spans 11 amino acids. The CDR3 sequence is CASSFGDTQYF. CDR3 DNA sequence: TGTGCCAGCAGCTTCGGAGATACGCAGTATTTT.

This clone was recorded a few times. The V gene is TRBV7-9, the J gene TRBJ1-2; 9 bases match TRBD1. J gave up 1 base and V 4 bases, and 4 bases lay outside the gene matches. CDR3 length: 15 residues. The germline V gene has CDR1 SEHNR and CDR2 FQNEAQ (reference sequence). The CDR3 is CASSSRTGDNYGYTF. CDR3 nucleotides: TGTGCCAGCAGCTCCCGGACAGGGGATAACTATGGCTACACCTTC.

This clone was observed a handful of times. One end of the junction fails to match germline, which may point to a read error. The V gene is TRBV19, the J gene TRBJ2-2, with TRBD1 matching over 7 bases. There are 14 residues in the CDR3. CDR1 and CDR2 from the germline V gene are LNHDA and SQIVND (reference sequence). CDR3 amino acids: CASSKGQNAGELFF. For the CDR3, the DNA is TGTGCCAGTAGTAAGGGACAGAACGCCGGGGAGCTGTTTTTT.

The chain links TRBV7-2 to TRBJ1-2; D is possibly TRBD1 (5 bases). Germline lookup yields CDR1 SGHTA and CDR2 FQGNSA. The CDR3 is 12 amino acids. The ends were cut back, 5 bases at V and 8 bases at J, with 12 bases in the middle. The CDR3 DNA is TGTGCCAGCAGCGGGACTGGGAGAGGCTACACCTTC. Protein sequence: CASSGTGRGYTF.

J is TRBJ2-2 and V is TRBV7-8, with 8 bases matching TRBD2. Germline V lookup: CDR1 SGHVS, CDR2 FQNEAQ. The V gene end was trimmed by 6 bases and the J gene end by 2 bases; junction bases not matched to a gene: 5. This CDR3 region has 15 residues. CDR3 sequence: CASSVSGTNTGELFF. CDR3 in DNA: TGTGCCAGCAGTGTTAGCGGGACAAACACCGGGGAGCTGTTTTTT.

V gene TRBV7-2 combines with J gene TRBJ2-7, with 8 bases fitting TRBD2. After removal of 5 bases from V and 3 bases from J, the junction contained 6 bases not matched to a gene. CDR1 and CDR2 (germline): SGHTA, FQGNSA. There are 14 residues in the CDR3. The chain's CDR3 is CASSIGLANYEQYF. CDR3 in DNA: TGTGCCAGCAGCATCGGACTAGCTAACTACGAGCAGTACTTC.

This clone appeared a few times. The chain uses TRBV18 and TRBJ1-1, with a tentative D call TRBD1 (5 bases). From germline, CDR1 is KGHSH and CDR2 LQKENI. V shed 3 bases and J shed 10 bases, with 15 bases lying between them. The CDR3 totals 13 residues. CDR3: CASSPQKTVGAFF. The CDR3 coding sequence is TGTGCCAGCTCACCGCAGAAGACAGTTGGAGCTTTCTTT.

This clone has more than one count but fewer than ten. This chain connects TRBV28 to TRBJ1-5; 7 bases fit TRBD1. From germline, CDR1 is MDHEN and CDR2 SYDVKM. V was pared by 4 bases and J by 4 bases, with 4 bases of the junction left unmatched. The CDR3 sequence is 14 residues long. In nucleotides, the CDR3 is TGTGCCAGCAGTTCAGGGGGGGGAAATCAGCCCCAGCATTTT. Translation gives CASSSGGGNQPQHF.

The chain uses TRBV19 and TRBJ2-5, with 8 bases aligning to TRBD2. CDR3 length equals 15 residues. Germline CDR1 LNHDA, CDR2 SQIVND (reference sequence). The V segment lost 10 bases and the J segment 1 base; nucleotides outside the gene matches: 11. CDR3 DNA sequence: TGTGCCAACACCGACCGACTAGCGATCCAAGAGACCCAGTACTTC. Translating it yields CANTDRLAIQETQYF.

The V gene is TRBV5-1, the J gene TRBJ2-7, with 8 bases matching TRBD1. This CDR3 is built from 14 residues. Germline-derived CDR1 and CDR2 are SGHRS and YFSETQ. The V gene end was trimmed by 4 bases and the J gene end by 5 bases; junction bases not matched to a gene: 8. The CDR3 here is CASSTGQGNNEQYF. CDR3 bases: TGCGCCAGCAGCACAGGACAGGGAAACAACGAGCAGTACTTC. The full variable domain, completed using reference TRBV5-1 and TRBJ2-7, is KAGVTQTPRYLIKTRGQQVTLSCSPISGHRSVSWYQQTPGQGLQFLFEYFSETQRNKGNFPGRFSGRQFSNSRSEMNVSTLELGDSALYLCASSTGQGNNEQYFGPGTRLTVT.

This rearrangement joins TRBV7-9 to TRBJ2-7, with 9 bases aligning to TRBD1. The CDR3 extends over 15 amino acids. The trim removed 2 bases at V and 5 bases at J, leaving 7 bases unmatched. CDR1 SEHNR and CDR2 FQNEAQ come from the germline V gene (reference sequence). The chain's CDR3 is CASSLYGTGIHEQYF. CDR3 bases: TGTGCCAGCAGCTTATATGGGACAGGGATCCACGAGCAGTACTTC.

This clone was found a few times. The chain uses TRBV5-1 and TRBJ2-1; D gene uncertain. CDR1 and CDR2 from the germline V gene are SGHRS and YFSETQ. This CDR3 comprises 14 residues. The V end lost 4 bases, the J end lost 0 bases, and 8 bases lay between the germline ends. The CDR3 coding sequence is TGCGCCAGCAGCCTAATTAGCTCCTACAATGAGCAGTTCTTC. Amino acid sequence: CASSLISSYNEQFF.

With regard to this clone: Other DNA sequences in the sample encode the same CDR3. This sequence joins TRBV7-2 and TRBJ2-7; 14 bases agree with TRBD2. The ends lost 5 bases at V and 4 bases at J; junction bases unmatched: 4. Germline assignment: CDR1 SGHTA and CDR2 FQGNSA. The CDR3 consists of 15 residues. The DNA of the CDR3 is TGTGCCAGCAGCCGGGGGACTAGCGGGAGTTACGAGCAGTACTTC. This gives the protein CASSRGTSGSYEQYF.

This chain uses TRBV7-2 with TRBJ2-1; 12 positions match TRBD2. The ends lost 5 bases at V and 4 bases at J; junction bases unmatched: 9. The CDR3 consists of 17 residues. Germline loops: CDR1 SGHTA, CDR2 FQGNSA. The CDR3 coding sequence is TGTGCCAGCAGCCGGTGGGCTAGCGGGAGGGGTTACAATGAGCAGTTCTTC. It encodes CASSRWASGRGYNEQFF.

This sequence joins TRBV7-9 and TRBJ1-1; possible D gene TRBD1, 6 bases. Trimming took off 4 bases at V and 1 base at J, with 13 bases between the two ends. There are 15 residues in the CDR3. Germline lookup yields CDR1 SEHNR and CDR2 FQNEAQ (reference sequence). CDR3 region: CASSWPGHKNTEAFF. The CDR3 nucleotides are TGTGCCAGCAGCTGGCCGGGACACAAGAACACTGAAGCTTTCTTT.

This clone was detected a few times. V is TRBV10-3 and J is TRBJ2-3; 7 bases agree with TRBD2. This CDR3 has 15 amino acids. Losses at the gene ends were 4 bases for V and 4 bases for J; bases not matched to a gene: 8. Germline V gene data show CDR1 as ENHRY and CDR2 as SYGVKD. CDR3 in DNA: TGTGCCATCAGTGGGGGCGGGAGATTCGCAGATACGCAGTATTTT. Amino acid sequence: CAISGGGRFADTQYF.

This chain joins TRBV5-1 and TRBJ2-2; D is perhaps TRBD2 (6 bases). V lost 6 bases and J lost 7, with 13 bases in between. Germline loops: CDR1 SGHRS, CDR2 YFSETQ. CDR3 length: 13 residues. The CDR3 sequence: CASTEAGGGELFF. CDR3 nucleotides: TGCGCCAGCACGGAGGCCGGGGGCGGGGAGCTGTTTTTT. The entire variable domain, with the rest obtained from reference TRBV5-1 and TRBJ2-2, is as follows: KAGVTQTPRYLIKTRGQQVTLSCSPISGHRSVSWYQQTPGQGLQFLFEYFSETQRNKGNFPGRFSGRQFSNSRSEMNVSTLELGDSALYLCASTEAGGGELFFGEGSRLTVL.

This chain's CDR3 is CSVSFGPNEKLFF. The CDR3 DNA reads TGCAGCGTTTCGTTCGGGCCAAATGAAAAACTGTTTTTT. The chain carries TRBV29-1 and TRBJ1-4; unclear D gene. Germline V CDR1 and CDR2: SQVTM, ANQGSEA. Trimming stripped 5 bases from V and 5 bases from J, with 12 bases between. The length of the CDR3 is 13 residues.

The chain carries TRBV13 and TRBJ2-1, with 7 bases identical to TRBD2. The CDR3 sequence is 15 residues long. The J segment lost 7 bases and the V segment lost 2 bases, leaving 8 bases of the junction unmatched. CDR1 is PRHDT and CDR2 is FYEKMQ in the germline V gene (reference sequence). The CDR3 region is CASSLRAGAANEQFF. The CDR3 DNA reads as TGTGCCAGCAGCTTAAGGGCGGGAGCGGCAAATGAGCAGTTCTTC.

The CDR3 region has the DNA TGTGCCAGCAGCCCCCTGACTAGCGGGAGTCGCGAGCAGTACTTC. It specifies CASSPLTSGSREQYF. The V gene is TRBV7-6, the J gene TRBJ2-7, with 12 bases matching TRBD2. With V trimmed by 5 bases and J by 6 bases, 8 bases remained unmatched. This CDR3 has 15 amino acids. In germline, CDR1 is SGHVS, CDR2 FNYEAQ.

The chain joins TRBV19 to TRBJ2-1, with D possibly matching TRBD2 (6 bases). The V gene's germline CDR1 is LNHDA and CDR2 SQIVND (reference sequence). The V and J ends lost 3 bases and 7 bases respectively, with 13 bases between them. The CDR3 loop spans 14 amino acids. The DNA of the CDR3 is TGTGCCAGTAGTATTTTTCTGGGAGGTAATGAGCAGTTCTTC. Encoded protein: CASSIFLGGNEQFF.

This clone was counted only a few times. The V and J genes are TRBV29-1 and TRBJ2-4; 7 nucleotides match TRBD2. V lost 3 bases to trimming and J lost 6 bases; unmatched junction nucleotides: 11. Per the germline V gene, CDR1 is SQVTM and CDR2 is ANQGSEA. CDR3 length equals 15 residues. The CDR3 DNA sequence: TGCAGCGTTGATGCCGGGACCCCGGGGGGAAACATTCAGTACTTC. Its translation: CSVDAGTPGGNIQYF.

This clone turned up a few times. Other DNA variants within this sample encode the same CDR3. The V call is TRBV18, the J call TRBJ2-1, with 8 nucleotides matching TRBD2. Trimming took 4 bases from V and 4 from J; bases not matched to a gene: 3. The CDR3 runs 14 residues. The germline V gene has CDR1 KGHSH and CDR2 LQKENI. This CDR3 reads CASSRLASYNEQFF. CDR3 DNA sequence: TGTGCCAGCTCACGACTAGCGTCTTACAATGAGCAGTTCTTC.